The 21 T cell receptor beta chains below come from one sample, sequenced in a study of CD8 T cells in ankylosing spondylitis. Each CDR3 protein is one row after TCRdb ran MiXCR on the 5' RACE reads. The repertoire holds approximately 350,000 distinct CDR3 sequences, with roughly 14% as singletons. Sample: blood, either unsorted or a sorted T cell fraction (not recorded which). The receptors were gathered from a male donor with ankylosing spondylitis or in good health (not recorded which).

The V gene is TRBV3-1, the J gene TRBJ1-6, with D tentatively TRBD1 (5 bases). Germline CDR1 is LGHDT and CDR2 is YNNKEL (reference sequence). The CDR3 is 16 residues long. Trimming shortened V by 4 bases and J by 3 bases, and 13 bases separated the two germline ends. CDR3 in DNA: TGTGCCAGCAGCCCCCGGGGTGGGGGCTATAATTCACCCCTCCACTTT. This codes for CASSPRGGGYNSPLHF.

The V and J genes are TRBV29-1 and TRBJ2-1; possibly TRBD2 for D (6 bases). V lost 8 bases to trimming and J lost 4 bases, with 33 bases between them. In germline, CDR1 is SQVTM, CDR2 ANQGSEA. The CDR3 has 19 residues. The CDR3, as DNA: TGCAGCACATACGCGACTAGTTTCGAAGATTTCCCGATATACAATGAGCAGTTCTTC. This sequence encodes CSTYATSFEDFPIYNEQFF.

The chain links TRBV12-3 or TRBV12-4 to TRBJ1-1; 12 bases fit TRBD1. J lost 6 bases, V lost 7 bases, and 15 bases had no gene match. CDR3 size: 17 residues. The CDR3 sequence is CASTDPGQGAGKPEAFF. CDR3 sequence (DNA): TGTGCCAGCACAGACCCGGGACAGGGGGCCGGAAAGCCTGAAGCTTTCTTT.

The V and J genes are TRBV2 and TRBJ1-2; D possibly corresponds to TRBD1 (5 bases). The CDR3 is 14 amino acids. The V gene lost 3 bases and the J gene lost 3 bases, with 11 bases spanning the gap. The germline CDR1 and CDR2 sequences are SNHLY and FYNNEI. The CDR3, as DNA: TGTGCCAGCAGTGATAAGGGGACTCACTATGGCTACACCTTC. Translating gives CASSDKGTHYGYTF.

A few counts support this clonotype. V usage is TRBV21-1 and J usage is TRBJ1-2; the table's D gene call, TRBD1, was not cross checked with the DNA. TRBV21-1 is designated a pseudogene. This CDR3 has 14 residues. The chain's CDR3 is CASSKPEKGNGYTF. In nucleotides, the CDR3 is TGTGCCAGCAGCAAACCCGAGAAGGGAAATGGCTACACCTTC.

This clonotype was detected only a few times. The CDR3 coding sequence is TGCGCCAGCAGCTTGGCCGAGCAGGGTTCGAACACCGGGGAGCTGTTTTTT. It specifies CASSLAEQGSNTGELFF. The J gene is TRBJ2-2, the V gene TRBV5-1; D may be TRBD1 (5 bases). The germline V gene encodes CDR1 SGHRS and CDR2 YFSETQ. The V gene lost 0 bases and the J gene lost 0 bases, with 12 bases spanning the gap. This CDR3 spans 17 amino acids.

This clonotype was found many times. The J gene is TRBJ2-7, the V gene TRBV20-1, with TRBD1 matching 7 bases. This CDR3 spans 16 amino acids. Germline V lookup: CDR1 DFQATT, CDR2 SNEGSKA (reference sequence). Trimming cost V 1 base and J 3 bases; bases outside gene matches: 12. The CDR3 DNA reads TGCAGTGCTAGAGTCACTGACAGGGCCAAAAGCTACGAGCAGTACTTC. This gives the protein CSARVTDRAKSYEQYF.

This clonotype has a count of ten or more. V gene TRBV2 combines with J gene TRBJ2-1; TRBD1 agrees at 9 bases. Germline V lookup: CDR1 SNHLY, CDR2 FYNNEI. J lost 0 bases, V lost 3 bases, and 0 bases had no gene match. This CDR3 region has 15 residues. The CDR3 sequence: CASSEDRGSYNEQFF. For the CDR3, the DNA is TGTGCCAGCAGTGAGGACAGGGGCTCCTACAATGAGCAGTTCTTC.

The V gene is TRBV4-2, the J gene TRBJ2-2; a weak D match, TRBD2 (6 bases). V was cut by 0 bases and J by 6 bases, with 20 bases left in between. The germline CDR1 and CDR2 sequences are LGHNA and YNFKEQ. The CDR3 sequence is 18 residues long. The chain's CDR3 is CASSQDSRAGSMSGELFF. CDR3 DNA sequence: TGTGCCAGCAGCCAAGATAGCCGGGCGGGGAGTATGTCCGGGGAGCTGTTTTTT.

The genes are TRBV4-2 and TRBJ2-7; the D gene could be TRBD1 or TRBD2 (7 bases each). V lost 4 bases and J 5 bases, leaving 15 bases between the germline ends. Germline values: CDR1 LGHNA, CDR2 YNFKEQ. CDR3 length: 14 amino acids. DNA of the CDR3: TGTGCCAGCAGCCCTCCGACAGGGACTAACGAGCAGTACTTC. This gives the protein CASSPPTGTNEQYF.

V is TRBV5-8 and J is TRBJ2-7, with TRBD1 as a possible D gene (5 bases). This CDR3 has 12 amino acids. The germline V gene has CDR1 SGHTS and CDR2 YDEGEE. The V and J ends lost 7 bases and 3 bases respectively, with 11 bases between them. DNA for the CDR3: TGTGCCAGCGCCTCAGGGATCTACGAGCAGTACTTC. This codes for CASASGIYEQYF.

The rearrangement joins TRBV5-5 to TRBJ2-3; TRBD2 matches at 8 bases. The CDR3 is 15 amino acids. J gave up 4 bases and V 0 bases, and 4 bases lay outside the gene matches. Germline V gene sequence: CDR1 SGHKS, CDR2 YYEKEE (reference sequence). DNA of the CDR3: TGTGCCAGCAGCTTGGAGGACGGGGGGGCAGATACGCAGTATTTT. This gives the protein CASSLEDGGADTQYF. The entire variable domain, with the rest obtained from reference TRBV5-5 and TRBJ2-3, is as follows: DAGVTQSPTHLIKTRGQQVTLRCSPISGHKSVSWYQQVLGQGPQFIFQYYEKEERGRGNFPDRFSARQFPNYSSELNVNALLLGDSALYLCASSLEDGGADTQYFGPGTRLTVL.

The sample holds a few counts of this clonotype. The gene calls are TRBV5-5 and TRBJ2-3, with 11 bases aligning to TRBD2. CDR1 and CDR2 from the germline V gene are SGHKS and YYEKEE (reference sequence). V dropped 0 bases and J dropped 3; count of bases not matched to a gene: 6. The CDR3 is made up of 17 amino acids. CDR3 nucleotide sequence: TGTGCCAGCAGCTTGGAGGTAGCGGGGGGGCGAACAGATACGCAGTATTTT. Residues: CASSLEVAGGRTDTQYF.

This chain uses TRBV3-1 with TRBJ2-5; 7 bases fit TRBD2. The CDR3 runs 16 residues. Unmatched junction bases numbered 11, after V lost 2 bases and J lost 5 bases. Germline V gene sequence: CDR1 LGHDT, CDR2 YNNKEL (reference sequence). The CDR3, as DNA: TGTGCCAGCAGCCAAAGCCGACTAGCATTCGGGGAGACCCAGTACTTC. This sequence encodes CASSQSRLAFGETQYF.

This clonotype appeared a few times. The chain carries TRBV20-1 and TRBJ2-1; D gene ambiguous. Trimming left V 7 bases short and J 2 bases short, with 12 bases between. Germline CDR1 DFQATT, CDR2 SNEGSKA (reference sequence). The CDR3 has 13 amino acids. DNA for the CDR3: TGCAGTGTGGTGGAAAGACCCTACAATGAGCAGTTCTTC. As protein: CSVVERPYNEQFF.

There are a few counts of this clonotype. This chain links TRBV6-1 with TRBJ2-5; 7 nucleotides agree with TRBD1. The V and J ends lost 6 bases and 3 bases, in that order; junction bases with no gene match: 7. The germline gives CDR1 MNHNS, CDR2 SASEGT. This CDR3 has 14 amino acids. Written as DNA, the CDR3 is TGTGCCAGCAGCCCCGGGACAGTTAAAGAGACCCAGTACTTC. It is translated as CASSPGTVKETQYF.

The chain carries TRBV5-5 and TRBJ1-3; TRBD1 matches at 7 bases. This CDR3 is built from 15 residues. J lost 4 bases, V lost 4 bases, and 8 bases had no gene match. CDR1 is SGHKS and CDR2 is YYEKEE in the germline V gene (reference sequence). The DNA for the CDR3 is TGTGCCAGCAGCCTAGCTCCGACAGGGGGAAACACCATATATTTT. Protein sequence: CASSLAPTGGNTIYF.

A few counts support this clonotype. The J gene is TRBJ2-3, the V gene TRBV5-1; 14 bases match TRBD2. J lost 1 base, V lost 4 bases, and 11 bases had no gene match. Germline values: CDR1 SGHRS, CDR2 YFSETQ. The CDR3 runs 19 residues. The DNA of the CDR3 is TGCGCCAGCAGCCCCTCGGGACTAGCGGGAGATATCGGCACAGATACGCAGTATTTT. Its translation: CASSPSGLAGDIGTDTQYF.

The V gene is TRBV9, the J gene TRBJ1-1; D gene uncertain. The CDR3 covers 12 residues. Germline CDR1 reads SGDLS; CDR2 reads YYNGEE. V shed 0 bases and J shed 2 bases, with 2 bases lying between them. In DNA, the CDR3 is TGTGCCAGCAGCGTAGAAAACACTGAAGCTTTCTTT. Encoded protein: CASSVENTEAFF.

This clonotype was found a few times. This chain connects TRBV4-2 to TRBJ1-1; D unresolved. The germline CDR1 and CDR2 sequences are LGHNA and YNFKEQ. The length of the CDR3 is 15 residues. Trimming removed 1 base from V and 3 bases from J, with 12 bases in between. Here the CDR3 reads CASSQGTAGDTEAFF. The DNA for the CDR3 is TGTGCCAGCAGCCAAGGCACCGCAGGAGACACTGAAGCTTTCTTT.

CDR3 nucleotides: TGTGCCAGCAGCTCTAGCCTAGCGGGGACCCAAGAGACCCAGTACTTC. As protein: CASSSSLAGTQETQYF. The rearrangement joins TRBV3-1 to TRBJ2-5, with 9 bases identical to TRBD2. The trim removed 5 bases at V and 1 base at J, leaving 8 bases unmatched. The V gene's germline CDR1 is LGHDT and CDR2 YNNKEL (reference sequence). This CDR3 has 16 residues.